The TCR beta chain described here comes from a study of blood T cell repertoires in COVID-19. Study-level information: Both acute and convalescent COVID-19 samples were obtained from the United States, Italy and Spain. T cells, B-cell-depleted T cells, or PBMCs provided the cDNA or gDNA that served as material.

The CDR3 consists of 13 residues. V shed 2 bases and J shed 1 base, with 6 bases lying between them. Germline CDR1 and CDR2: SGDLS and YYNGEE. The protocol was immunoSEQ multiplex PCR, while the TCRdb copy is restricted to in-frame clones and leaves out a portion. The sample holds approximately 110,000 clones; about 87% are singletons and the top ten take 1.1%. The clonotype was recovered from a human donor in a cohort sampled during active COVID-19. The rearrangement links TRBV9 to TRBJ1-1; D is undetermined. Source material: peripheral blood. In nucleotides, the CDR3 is TGTGCCAGCAGCGTCCTCCCGAACACTGAAGCTTTCTTT. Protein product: CASSVLPNTEAFF.